A single sample is the source of the 8 T cell receptor beta chains below, sequenced in a study of T cell responses to AZD1222 COVID-19 vaccine. Assay: immunoSEQ multiplex PCR; the TCRdb copy retains only in-frame clones and omits some. The sample has around 160,000 clones; 82% are singletons. The specimen comprised peripheral blood, sampled on day 0 of MenACWY control vaccination. The origin of the receptors is an adult in good health.

This clone appeared once. The chain joins TRBV5-4 to TRBJ1-2; 7 positions agree with TRBD1. CDR1 and CDR2 (germline): SGHNT, YYREEE (reference sequence). The junction had 8 bases not matched to a gene; V was cut back by 4 bases and J by 8 bases. This CDR3 contains 13 residues. CDR3 sequence (DNA): TGTGCCAGCAGCCCACGAAGGGGGCAGGGCTACACCTTC. Its protein is CASSPRRGQGYTF.

DNA for the CDR3: TGCGCCAGCAGCCAAGCTTCACAGGGGACCGGGGAGCTGTTTTTT. The encoded protein is CASSQASQGTGELFF. The chain uses TRBV4-1 and TRBJ2-2, with 7 bases lining up with TRBD1. This CDR3 has 15 amino acids. V was pared by 1 base and J by 5 bases, with 4 bases of the junction left unmatched. Germline assignment: CDR1 MGHRA and CDR2 YSYEKL.

V and J are TRBV4-2 and TRBJ2-3; 12 bases line up with TRBD1. With 4 bases clipped from V and 2 bases from J, the junction kept 7 bases outside the gene matches. There are 17 residues in the CDR3. Germline V CDR1 and CDR2: LGHNA, YNFKEQ. This chain's CDR3 is CASSLGTGGQPTDTQYF. The CDR3 DNA reads TGTGCCAGCAGCCTGGGGACAGGGGGCCAACCCACAGATACGCAGTATTTT.

This clone was picked up a small number of times. The J gene is TRBJ2-1, the V gene TRBV9; the D is unclear. CDR1 and CDR2 from the germline V gene are SGDLS and YYNGEE. Trimming took off 4 bases at V and 10 bases at J, with 18 bases between the two ends. The CDR3 length is 14 residues. The CDR3 coding sequence is TGTGCCAGCAGCACACCGGACCGGATTAACGAGCAGTTCTTC. This codes for CASSTPDRINEQFF.

CDR3 DNA sequence: TGTGCCAGAATTTCCCAGGGCAGAGAAGCTTTCTTT. Its translation is CARISQGREAFF. The chain couples TRBV12-3 or TRBV12-4 to TRBJ1-1, with D possibly matching TRBD1 (5 bases). The V end lost 9 bases, the J end lost 8 bases, and 16 bases lay between the germline ends. The CDR3 contains 12 residues.

CDR3 sequence reads: CASGEVTGGWNQPQHF. CDR3 nucleotides: TGTGCCAGCGGCGAGGTGACAGGGGGCTGGAATCAGCCCCAGCATTTT. The chain couples TRBV28 to TRBJ1-5, with 10 bases aligning to TRBD1. Germline assignment: CDR1 MDHEN and CDR2 SYDVKM. V lost 8 bases to trimming and J lost 4 bases; unmatched junction nucleotides: 11. The CDR3 spans 16 residues.

V is TRBV7-9 and J is TRBJ1-4, with a weak D call TRBD1 (5 bases). Trimming took off 3 bases at V and 7 bases at J, with 18 bases between the two ends. Germline loops: CDR1 SEHNR, CDR2 FQNEAQ (reference sequence). The CDR3 totals 16 residues. CDR3 in amino acids: CASSFPMGGFGEKLFF. CDR3 nucleotide sequence: TGTGCCAGCAGCTTTCCGATGGGGGGATTTGGTGAAAAACTGTTTTTT.

The DNA for the CDR3 is TGCAGCGTTGGACAGGGGGCGAATCAGCCCCAGCATTTT. It codes for CSVGQGANQPQHF. The chain employs TRBV29-1 and TRBJ1-5, with TRBD1 identical over 10 bases. V shed 4 bases, J shed 4 bases, and the junction held 1 base outside the gene matches. CDR1 and CDR2 (germline): SQVTM, ANQGSEA. The CDR3 runs to 13 residues.